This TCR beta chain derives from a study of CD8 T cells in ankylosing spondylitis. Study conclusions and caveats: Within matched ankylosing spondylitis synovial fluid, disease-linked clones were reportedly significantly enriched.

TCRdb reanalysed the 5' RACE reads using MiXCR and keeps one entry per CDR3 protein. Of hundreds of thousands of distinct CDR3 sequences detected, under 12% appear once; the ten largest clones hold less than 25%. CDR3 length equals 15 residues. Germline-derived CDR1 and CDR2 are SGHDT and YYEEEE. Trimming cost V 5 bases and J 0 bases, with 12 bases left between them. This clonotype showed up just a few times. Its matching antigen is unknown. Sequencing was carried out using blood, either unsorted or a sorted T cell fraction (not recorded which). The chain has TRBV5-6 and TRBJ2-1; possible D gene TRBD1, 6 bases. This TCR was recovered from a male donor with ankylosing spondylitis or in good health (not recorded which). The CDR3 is CASSPGTFSYNEQFF. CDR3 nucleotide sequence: TGTGCCAGCAGTCCCGGGACATTCTCCTACAATGAGCAGTTCTTC.